These 27 T cell receptor beta chains were all obtained from the same sample, sequenced in a study of blood T cell repertoires in COVID-19. The table came from immunoSEQ multiplex PCR; TCRdb's copy has only in-frame clones and leaves some out. The table lists tens of thousands of clones, approximately 91% of them singletons. Sequencing was carried out using peripheral blood. These receptors originate from a human donor in a cohort sampled during active COVID-19.

The V call is TRBV7-2, the J call TRBJ2-7; maybe TRBD1 (6 bases). The CDR3 extends over 15 amino acids. V gave up 2 bases and J gave up 1 base, with 12 bases separating them. The germline V gene has CDR1 SGHTA and CDR2 FQGNSA. The CDR3 protein is CASSLTDRSSYEQYF. In DNA form, the CDR3 reads TGTGCCAGCAGCTTAACGGACAGAAGTTCCTACGAGCAGTACTTC.

The J gene is TRBJ2-5, the V gene TRBV7-2; TRBD2 agrees at 8 bases. Per germline, CDR1 SGHTA and CDR2 FQGNSA. The J segment lost 1 base and the V segment lost 1 base, leaving 2 bases of the junction unmatched. The CDR3 runs 15 residues. CDR3 bases: TGTGCCAGCAGCTTAGGGCTAGCGGGCCAAGAGACCCAGTACTTC. This codes for CASSLGLAGQETQYF.

The CDR3 region is CASSHDGGLYEQYF. In nucleotides, the CDR3 is TGTGCCAGCAGCCATGATGGAGGACTTTACGAGCAGTACTTC. The chain employs TRBV6-5 and TRBJ2-7; possible D gene TRBD2, 5 bases. Trimming shortened V by 6 bases and J by 4 bases, and 16 bases separated the two germline ends. Germline assignment: CDR1 MNHEY and CDR2 SVGAGI. The CDR3 is 14 residues long.

The rearrangement links TRBV15 to TRBJ2-3; tentatively, D is TRBD1 (5 bases). V lost 1 base and J 6 bases, leaving 17 bases between the germline ends. Germline lookup yields CDR1 LNHNV and CDR2 YYDKDF (reference sequence). The CDR3 totals 16 residues. CDR3 in amino acids: CATSRGRGVPGDTQYF. The CDR3 nucleotides read TGTGCCACCAGCAGAGGTAGGGGCGTCCCAGGGGATACGCAGTATTTT.

The rearrangement links TRBV7-7 to TRBJ2-3; D may be TRBD2 (6 bases). The CDR3 consists of 15 residues. V was clipped by 5 bases and J by 0 bases, with 12 bases between them. In germline, CDR1 is SSHAT, CDR2 FNYEAQ (reference sequence). The CDR3 loop reads CASSLRGASTDTQYF. The DNA for the CDR3 is TGTGCCAGCAGCCTCCGCGGGGCTAGCACAGATACGCAGTATTTT.

The chain is built from TRBV27 and TRBJ1-1; maybe TRBD1 (6 bases). Trimming removed 6 bases from V and 7 bases from J, with 12 bases in between. The CDR3 has 12 amino acids. Germline-derived CDR1 and CDR2 are MNHEY and SMNVEV (reference sequence). For the CDR3, the DNA is TGTGCCAGCAGCCAACAGGGTGGTGAAGCTTTCTTT. It codes for CASSQQGGEAFF.

The genes are TRBV5-4 and TRBJ2-3, with TRBD2 matching over 9 bases. Germline CDR1 and CDR2: SGHNT and YYREEE (reference sequence). The junction had 12 bases not matched to a gene; V was cut back by 4 bases and J by 6 bases. The CDR3 extends over 16 amino acids. The CDR3 sequence is CASSPGSSGVGDTQYF. In DNA, the CDR3 is TGTGCCAGCAGCCCCGGGTCTAGCGGGGTGGGGGATACGCAGTATTTT.

The J gene is TRBJ2-3, the V gene TRBV10-3; 7 bases align to TRBD1. J was trimmed by 4 bases and V by 3 bases; bases with no gene match: 4. The V gene's germline CDR1 is ENHRY and CDR2 SYGVKD. This CDR3 has 14 residues. In nucleotides, the CDR3 is TGTGCCATCAGTGATGACAGGGCCGCAGATACGCAGTATTTT. This translates into CAISDDRAADTQYF.

This clone was observed a handful of times. CDR3 in amino acids: CASSRGGAGYEQYF. The CDR3 DNA follows: TGTGCCAGCAGCCGAGGGGGGGCCGGCTACGAGCAGTACTTC. The V gene is TRBV28, the J gene TRBJ2-7, with a tentative D call TRBD2 (7 bases). The CDR3 extends over 14 amino acids. From germline, CDR1 is MDHEN and CDR2 SYDVKM. V was pared by 6 bases and J by 3 bases, with 15 bases between. Complete variable domain (other parts from reference TRBV28 and TRBJ2-7): DVKVTQSSRYLVKRTGEKVFLECVQDMDHENMFWYRQDPGLGLRLIYFSYDVKMKEKGDIPEGYSVSREKKERFSLILESASTNQTSMYLCASSRGGAGYEQYFGPGTRLTVT.

The chain joins TRBV19 to TRBJ2-1, with TRBD2 as a possible D gene (7 bases). Germline V lookup: CDR1 LNHDA, CDR2 SQIVND (reference sequence). Trimming stripped 1 base from V and 4 bases from J, with 11 bases between. The CDR3 has 15 amino acids. CDR3 nucleotides: TGTGCCAGTAGTATAGGTGGGGGGGCGTACAATGAGCAGTTCTTC. Amino acid sequence: CASSIGGGAYNEQFF. Full variable domain (remainder filled in from reference TRBV19 and TRBJ2-1): DGGITQSPKYLFRKEGQNVTLSCEQNLNHDAMYWYRQDPGQGLRLIYYSQIVNDFQKGDIAEGYSVSREKKESFPLTVTSAQKNPTAFYLCASSIGGGAYNEQFFGPGTRLTVL.

This clone was detected only a few times. V usage is TRBV5-4 and J usage is TRBJ1-6; D unclear. Between the trimmed V and J ends, which lost 2 bases and 6 bases, there was a span of 9 bases. Germline loops: CDR1 SGHNT, CDR2 YYREEE (reference sequence). This CDR3 contains 14 residues. The CDR3 reads CASSLEAANSPLHF. In nucleotides, the CDR3 is TGTGCCAGCAGCTTAGAGGCAGCTAATTCACCCCTCCACTTT.

The chain is built from TRBV3-1 (or the pseudogene TRBV3-2) and TRBJ2-3; TRBD1 matches at 8 bases. The CDR3 is 14 amino acids. Germline loops: CDR1 LGHDT, CDR2 YNNKEL (reference sequence). With 5 bases clipped from V and 1 base from J, the junction kept 2 bases outside the gene matches. This CDR3 is CASSLDRGTDTQYF. CDR3 nucleotides: TGTGCCAGCAGCTTGGACAGGGGCACAGATACGCAGTATTTT.

In its sample, this clone was seen a few times. The genes are TRBV2 and TRBJ1-5; 7 bases map to TRBD1. Losses at the gene ends were 6 bases for V and 2 bases for J; bases not matched to a gene: 7. This CDR3 is 15 amino acids long. Germline CDR1 is SNHLY and CDR2 is FYNNEI. The DNA for the CDR3 is TGTGCCAGCAGGGAAACAGGGGTCGGCAATCAGCCCCAGCATTTT. Translation gives CASRETGVGNQPQHF. The variable domain in full, with the rest retrieved from reference TRBV2 and TRBJ1-5, is EPEVTQTPSHQVTQMGQEVILRCVPISNHLYFYWYRQILGQKVEFLVSFYNNEISEKSEIFDDQFSVERPDGSNFTLKIRSTKLEDSAMYFCASRETGVGNQPQHFGDGTRLSIL.

The genes are TRBV9 and TRBJ2-5, with TRBD2 matching 9 bases. The CDR3 covers 14 residues. Trimming at V came to 3 bases and at J to 5 bases, leaving 5 bases not matched to a gene. CDR1 is SGDLS and CDR2 is YYNGEE in the germline V gene. CDR3 coding DNA: TGTGCCAGCAGCGGCCGACTAGCGGATGAGACCCAGTACTTC. Its protein is CASSGRLADETQYF.

The chain recombines TRBV15 with TRBJ2-1, with a possible D match to TRBD1 (6 bases). This CDR3 is built from 15 residues. Trimming cost V 3 bases and J 7 bases, with 16 bases left between them. Germline V gene lookup returns CDR1 LNHNV and CDR2 YYDKDF (reference sequence). The CDR3: CATSRSGAGENEQFF. CDR3 nucleotide sequence: TGTGCCACCAGCAGGTCAGGGGCGGGTGAGAATGAGCAGTTCTTC. Together with reference TRBV15 and TRBJ2-1, the CDR3 gives the full variable domain: DAMVIQNPRYQVTQFGKPVTLSCSQTLNHNVMYWYQQKSSQAPKLLFHYYDKDFNNEADTPDNFQSRRPNTSFCFLDIRSPGLGDTAMYLCATSRSGAGENEQFFGPGTRLTVL.

The rearrangement links TRBV6-2 or TRBV6-3 to TRBJ1-2; the match to TRBD1 covers 7 bases. The CDR3 is 16 residues long. Germline V gives CDR1 MNHEY, CDR2 SVGEGT. Trimming at V came to 5 bases and at J to 4 bases, leaving 13 bases not matched to a gene. The CDR3 loop is CASSPRDRSLGYGYTF. For the CDR3, the DNA is TGTGCCAGCAGTCCCCGGGACAGATCCCTAGGCTATGGCTACACCTTC.

This clone was detected once. The chain is built from TRBV19 and TRBJ1-4; D gene unclear. CDR1 LNHDA and CDR2 SQIVND come from the germline V gene (reference sequence). The CDR3 consists of 18 residues. The V end lost 6 bases, the J end lost 2 bases, and 22 bases lay between the germline ends. The CDR3 spells CASSPRGVRVGTNEKLFF. The CDR3 DNA reads as TGTGCCAGTAGCCCCCGGGGAGTTCGTGTGGGGACTAATGAAAAACTGTTTTTT.

V is TRBV6-5 and J is TRBJ1-2, with D possibly being TRBD1 (6 bases). V dropped 4 bases and J dropped 11 bases, with 17 bases sitting between them. This CDR3 spans 13 amino acids. Per germline, CDR1 MNHEY and CDR2 SVGAGI. CDR3 in amino acids: CASSLDRDTYYTF. The CDR3 nucleotides read TGTGCCAGCAGTTTAGACCGGGACACCTATTACACCTTC.

This chain connects TRBV6-2 or TRBV6-3 to TRBJ1-5; D may be TRBD1 (5 bases). Germline CDR1 MNHEY, CDR2 SVGEGT. This CDR3 has 15 residues. V shed 2 bases and J shed 0 bases, with 8 bases lying between them. For the CDR3, the DNA is TGTGCCAGCAGTTACACAGGTTATAGCAATCAGCCCCAGCATTTT. Translated, it gives CASSYTGYSNQPQHF.

This chain joins TRBV19 and TRBJ1-2; 7 nucleotides align to TRBD1. The CDR3 is 15 residues long. Trimming removed 5 bases from V and 9 bases from J; junction bases left unmatched: 15. Germline V gene data show CDR1 as LNHDA and CDR2 as SQIVND (reference sequence). The CDR3 sequence is CASSAYFTGAQSYTF. The DNA of the CDR3 is TGTGCCAGTAGTGCTTATTTTACAGGGGCGCAAAGCTACACCTTC.

The CDR3 spells CASSVVCVRPRDQPQHF. Here the CDR3 DNA reads TGTGCCAGCAGCGTAGTGTGTGTCAGGCCGCGCGATCAGCCCCAGCATTTT. The rearrangement joins TRBV9 to TRBJ1-5; no clear D gene. The V end lost 0 bases, the J end lost 5 bases, and 18 bases lay between the germline ends. The CDR3 is 17 residues long. The germline CDR1 and CDR2 sequences are SGDLS and YYNGEE.

The chain is built from TRBV6-5 and TRBJ1-5; 9 bases agree with TRBD1. CDR3 length: 12 residues. Germline V lookup: CDR1 MNHEY, CDR2 SVGAGI. After removal of 8 bases from V and 7 bases from J, the junction contained 3 bases not matched to a gene. CDR3 in DNA: TGTGCCAGCGGGACAGGGAGGCAGCCCCAGCATTTT. Amino acid sequence: CASGTGRQPQHF.

The chain links TRBV27 to TRBJ2-1; tentative D call: TRBD2 (6 bases). This CDR3 region has 14 residues. Germline V gives CDR1 MNHEY, CDR2 SMNVEV (reference sequence). V was trimmed by 5 bases and J by 3 bases, leaving 11 bases between them. This CDR3 is CASSPSGDYNEQFF. In nucleotides, the CDR3 is TGTGCCAGCAGTCCCTCGGGGGACTACAATGAGCAGTTCTTC.

The genes are TRBV2 and TRBJ2-3; a weak D match, TRBD1 (6 bases). Per the germline V gene, CDR1 is SNHLY and CDR2 is FYNNEI. V dropped 9 bases and J dropped 6 bases, with 16 bases sitting between them. The CDR3 is 13 residues long. The CDR3 is CASVTGRADTQYF. In DNA form, the CDR3 reads TGTGCCAGTGTGACAGGCCGGGCGGATACGCAGTATTTT.

This clone was counted a single time. The CDR3 loop reads CASSVSEDSTASEAFF. The CDR3 region has the DNA TGTGCCAGCAGCGTTAGCGAGGACAGCACGGCCTCCGAAGCTTTCTTT. The rearrangement joins TRBV9 to TRBJ1-1; D is possibly TRBD1 (6 bases). The CDR3 length is 16 residues. Trimming removed 2 bases from V and 8 bases from J, with 22 bases in between. Germline values: CDR1 SGDLS, CDR2 YYNGEE.

This clone occurred a few times. The J gene is TRBJ1-6, the V gene TRBV6-5, with D hard to call. V was pared by 6 bases and J by 7 bases, with 13 bases between. This CDR3 has 14 amino acids. Germline CDR1 and CDR2: MNHEY and SVGAGI. The CDR3 protein is CASSQTSFNSPLHF. For the CDR3, the DNA is TGTGCCAGCAGCCAGACATCGTTCAATTCACCCCTCCACTTT.

This sequence joins TRBV18 and TRBJ1-2; the match to TRBD1 covers 7 bases. The length of the CDR3 is 15 residues. CDR1 and CDR2 from the germline V gene are KGHSH and LQKENI. The J segment lost 1 base and the V segment lost 3 bases, leaving 5 bases of the junction unmatched. The CDR3: CASSPEDRLNYGYTF. The CDR3 coding sequence is TGTGCCAGCTCACCTGAGGACAGGCTTAACTATGGCTACACCTTC. The entire variable domain, with the rest obtained from reference TRBV18 and TRBJ1-2, is as follows: NAGVMQNPRHLVRRRGQEARLRCSPMKGHSHVYWYRQLPEEGLKFMVYLQKENIIDESGMPKERFSAEFPKEGPSILRIQQVVRGDSAAYFCASSPEDRLNYGYTFGSGTRLTVV.